This is a list of T cell receptor beta chains from one sample in a study of T cells after yellow fever vaccination. From the 5' RACE reads, TCRdb called clonotypes with MiXCR, one entry per CDR3 protein. The sample carries roughly 340,000 distinct CDR3 sequences, under 5% recorded once. The sequencing used PBMCs, collected 5 days after the yellow fever booster vaccination. The receptor source for this set is a man between 18 and 35 years old who received the YFV17D yellow fever vaccine. The CDR3 runs from the conserved cysteine through the conserved F or W. The D gene is left open where the match is weak. For some rows the clone size is stated as once, few or many, or as a class when expanded; others skip it.

>TRBJ2-5|TRBV18|-|few
TGTGCCAGCTCACCTCGCCGGGACCGTGGTGGGGAGACCCAGTACTTC
CASSPRRDRGGETQYF
>TRBJ2-2|TRBV29-1|TRBD1|few
TGCAGCGGTAGGATACGTGACAGGGGGCGAAACACCGGGGAGCTGTTTTTT
CSGRIRDRGRNTGELFF
>TRBJ1-1|TRBV11-2|-|-
TGTGCCAGCAGCTTATTTCACGCCGCGGGCACTGAAGCTTTCTTT
CASSLFHAAGTEAFF
>TRBJ2-1|TRBV19|TRBD2|few
TGTGCCAGTAGTATGGGAAGCGGGGGGCCGTTATCCCAGTTCTTC
CASSMGSGGPLSQFF
>TRBJ2-5|TRBV7-2|-|-
TGTGCTACCAAGAGCGGACAAGAGACCCAGTACTTC
CATKSGQETQYF
>TRBJ2-1|TRBV24-1|TRBD2|few
TGTGCCACCAGTGACCCGACCAGACTGACTAGCGGGGGGACCTACAATGAGCAGTTCTTC
CATSDPTRLTSGGTYNEQFF
>TRBJ2-3|TRBV7-9|-|many
TGTGCCAGCAGCGATATAGGAGATACGCAGTATTTT
CASSDIGDTQYF
>TRBJ2-2|TRBV5-1|-|few
TGCGCCAGCAGCTTAACCAGTCCGAACACCGGGGAGCTGTTTTTT
CASSLTSPNTGELFF
>TRBJ1-4|TRBV19|-|-
TGTGCCAGTAGTATAGAAGGGGCTCCGCGTATTGGAAAACTGTTTTTT
CASSIEGAPRIGKLFF
>TRBJ1-2|TRBV6-5|-|many
TGTGCCAGCAGAGGGACAAATGGCTACACCTTC
CASRGTNGYTF
>TRBJ2-3|TRBV12-3/TRBV12-4|TRBD2|-
TGTGCCAGCAGTGCTCCCAGTGGACTAGCGGGGAGGGATACGCAGTATTTT
CASSAPSGLAGRDTQYF
>TRBJ1-3|TRBV5-1|TRBD1|few
TGCGCCAGCAGCTTGGGGACAGGAGCTGGAAACACCATATATTTT
CASSLGTGAGNTIYF
>TRBJ1-6|TRBV20-1|-|-
TGCAGTGCACGACAGGTTACCAGCTCCTATAATTCACCCCTCCACTTT
CSARQVTSSYNSPLHF
>TRBJ2-6|TRBV12-3/TRBV12-4|TRBD1|-
TGTGCCAGCAGGTTGTCGACAGGGGGCCAGGCCGGGGCCAACGTCCTGACTTTC
CASRLSTGGQAGANVLTF
>TRBJ2-1|TRBV3-1|-|-
TGTGCCAGCAGCCAAGGTGATGAGCAGTTCTTC
CASSQGDEQFF
>TRBJ2-7|TRBV12-3/TRBV12-4|-|many
TGTGCCAGCAGTTTACCCCCTAACTCCTACGAGCAGTACTTC
CASSLPPNSYEQYF
>TRBJ1-4|TRBV10-3|TRBD1|-
TGTGCCATCAGTGAGGGACAGGGGCGAGAAAAACTGTTTTTT
CAISEGQGREKLFF
>TRBJ2-5|TRBV11-3|TRBD1|few
TGTGCCAGCAGCCCGGACAGGGGAATTGGAGAGACCCAGTACTTC
CASSPDRGIGETQYF
>TRBJ1-2|TRBV12-3/TRBV12-4|TRBD1|few
TGTGCCAGCAGAGGACAGGGGCTTTACTATGGCTACACCTTC
CASRGQGLYYGYTF
>TRBJ1-4|TRBV10-3|-|few
TGTGCCATCAGTGAGCCTGGGGGCGTTCATGAAAAACTGTTTTTT
CAISEPGGVHEKLFF
>TRBJ1-1|TRBV7-6|-|-
TGTGCCAGCAGCCGGGGAGCTAATACTCTCACTGAAGCTTTCTTT
CASSRGANTLTEAFF
>TRBJ2-5|TRBV7-7|-|many
TGTGCTAGCAGCTTAGCTGGCATATTGGAGACCCAGTACTTC
CASSLAGILETQYF
>TRBJ1-3|TRBV7-2|-|-
TGTGCCAGCAGCTTAGCGCTAGGGGCTGGAAACACCATATATTTT
CASSLALGAGNTIYF
>TRBJ1-5|TRBV20-1|-|many
TGCAGTGCTACAGGGGGCAATCAGCCCCAGCATTTT
CSATGGNQPQHF
>TRBJ1-6|TRBV12-3/TRBV12-4|-|few
TGTGCCAGCAGCGACTGGGGAGGAAGCTCCTATAATTCACCCCTCCACTTT
CASSDWGGSSYNSPLHF
>TRBJ1-2|TRBV5-1|-|-
TGCGCCAGCAGCTTGGTCCCAGTTGACTATGGCTACACCTTC
CASSLVPVDYGYTF
>TRBJ1-2|TRBV18|-|many
TGTGCCAGCTCACCGACAGGATACTTAGCTAACTATGGCTACACCTTC
CASSPTGYLANYGYTF
>TRBJ2-1|TRBV4-3|TRBD1|-
TGCGCCAGCAGCCTCACAGGGGTTTATCGGTTCTTC
CASSLTGVYRFF
>TRBJ1-2|TRBV6-2/TRBV6-3|-|-
TGTGCCAGCAGATCCCACCGGGGGACAAGTCACTATGGCTACACCTTC
CASRSHRGTSHYGYTF